One sample yielded the 24 T cell receptor beta chains listed below, sequenced in a study of healthy donors' naive CD4 and CD8 T cells. TCR libraries were built from about 500 ng of total RNA by linear amplification. TCRdb analysed the reads with MiXCR anew, one entry per CDR3 protein. The sample lists roughly 200,000 distinct CDR3 sequences, under 85% occurring once. Source material: naive CD4+ and CD8+ T cells sorted from blood, pooled from several donors. These receptors were taken from a pool of human donors in good health; the sample pools cells from several healthy donors.

V and J are TRBV14 and TRBJ1-6; unclear D gene. V dropped 0 bases and J dropped 8 bases, with 14 bases sitting between them. Per germline, CDR1 SGHDN and CDR2 FVKESK. The CDR3 length is 16 residues. CDR3 nucleotide sequence: TGTGCCAGCAGCCAAGAGTCCATACGCGTTTATTCACCCCTCCACTTT. It encodes CASSQESIRVYSPLHF.

This chain uses TRBV6-5 with TRBJ1-1; D remains unclear. Trimming removed 7 bases at V and 4 bases at J, with 13 bases between. Germline V gene data show CDR1 as MNHEY and CDR2 as SVGAGI. The length of the CDR3 is 13 residues. The CDR3 loop is CASNLNIGTEAFF. DNA of the CDR3: TGTGCCAGCAACTTGAATATCGGCACTGAAGCTTTCTTT.

The chain joins TRBV18 to TRBJ1-4; D remains ambiguous. Germline lookup yields CDR1 KGHSH and CDR2 LQKENI. The length of the CDR3 is 15 residues. V was clipped by 0 bases and J by 8 bases, with 13 bases between them. In DNA, the CDR3 is TGTGCCAGCTCACCACCTTTCGGGATCGAGGAAAAACTGTTTTTT. It codes for CASSPPFGIEEKLFF.

The V call is TRBV4-3, the J call TRBJ1-2; possibly TRBD1 for D (6 bases). This CDR3 spans 15 amino acids. From germline, CDR1 is LGHNA and CDR2 YSLEER. V gave up 4 bases and J gave up 0 bases, with 12 bases separating them. The CDR3 loop reads CASSLWTEANYGYTF. The CDR3 DNA is TGCGCCAGCAGCCTTTGGACAGAAGCTAACTATGGCTACACCTTC.

Note on this clonotype: This likely comes from a read error, as the CDR3 has no conserved phenylalanine or tryptophan at its end. The chain carries TRBV29-1 and TRBJ1-2, with 7 bases fitting TRBD1. Germline lookup yields CDR1 SQVTM and CDR2 ANQGSEA. With V trimmed by 7 bases and J by 5 bases, 10 bases remained unmatched. The CDR3 has 13 amino acids. CDR3 protein: CSAPEGAGYGYTL. Written as DNA, the CDR3 is TGCAGCGCCCCAGAGGGGGCGGGATATGGCTACACCCTC.

This clonotype was recorded once. The J gene is TRBJ2-5, the V gene TRBV27; possibly TRBD1 for D (6 bases). The CDR3 totals 12 residues. In germline, CDR1 is MNHEY, CDR2 SMNVEV (reference sequence). Trimming removed 5 bases from V and 7 bases from J, with 11 bases in between. DNA of the CDR3: TGTGCCAGCAGTCAGGGGCTCGGGACCCAGTACTTC. This sequence encodes CASSQGLGTQYF.

The chain links TRBV29-1 to TRBJ1-1; D call uncertain. Trimming took off 4 bases at V and 1 base at J, with 4 bases between the two ends. The CDR3 length is 11 residues. Germline CDR1 reads SQVTM; CDR2 reads ANQGSEA. CDR3 loop: CSVVKNTEAFF. Written as DNA, the CDR3 is TGCAGCGTTGTAAAGAACACTGAAGCTTTCTTT.

V is TRBV13 and J is TRBJ2-3, with D possibly being TRBD2 (5 bases). There are 14 residues in the CDR3. Between the trimmed V and J ends, which lost 3 bases and 6 bases, there was a span of 13 bases. CDR1 is PRHDT, CDR2 FYEKMQ, per germline (reference sequence). As DNA, the CDR3 is TGTGCCAGCAGCTTTGGGCTCCGGAGGGATACGCAGTATTTT. It yields the protein CASSFGLRRDTQYF.

This chain joins TRBV14 and TRBJ1-2; 7 nucleotides align to TRBD1. J was trimmed by 1 base and V by 0 bases; bases with no gene match: 2. In germline, CDR1 is SGHDN, CDR2 FVKESK. CDR3 length equals 15 residues. The CDR3 protein is CASSQERQGNYGYTF. CDR3 nucleotide sequence: TGTGCCAGCAGCCAAGAGCGACAGGGTAACTATGGCTACACCTTC.

This clonotype was recorded a few times. The J gene is TRBJ2-1, the V gene TRBV6-5; D might be TRBD1 or TRBD2, each matching 7 bases. V was trimmed by 2 bases and J by 6 bases, leaving 23 bases between them. This CDR3 has 18 residues. The germline V gene encodes CDR1 MNHEY and CDR2 SVGAGI. The DNA of the CDR3 is TGTGCCAGCAGTTACGGGCGGGAGAAGGGGGCTCCCTTCAATGAGCAGTTCTTC. This encodes CASSYGREKGAPFNEQFF.

This clonotype was detected only a few times. As DNA, the CDR3 is TGTGCCAGCAGTTACTCGAATTATGGTGAGGCTTTCTTT. This translates into CASSYSNYGEAFF. This chain connects TRBV6-5 to TRBJ1-1; unclear D gene. V was pared by 0 bases and J by 11 bases, with 13 bases between. Per the germline V gene, CDR1 is MNHEY and CDR2 is SVGAGI. This CDR3 spans 13 amino acids.

This chain uses TRBV18 with TRBJ2-4; D uncertain. The CDR3 runs 14 residues. Trimming took off 3 bases at V and 0 bases at J, with 6 bases between the two ends. CDR1 is KGHSH and CDR2 is LQKENI in the germline V gene. CDR3 residues: CASSPVVAKNIQYF. The CDR3 nucleotides read TGTGCCAGCTCACCGGTGGTAGCCAAAAACATTCAGTACTTC.

The chain couples TRBV20-1 to TRBJ1-2; 7 nucleotides line up with TRBD1. The CDR3 runs to 14 residues. CDR1 DFQATT and CDR2 SNEGSKA come from the germline V gene (reference sequence). Unmatched junction bases numbered 5, after V lost 1 base and J lost 3 bases. CDR3 sequence: CSARGGQDYYGYTF. CDR3 sequence (DNA): TGCAGTGCTAGAGGCGGACAGGACTACTATGGCTACACCTTC.

The rearrangement links TRBV19 to TRBJ1-5; possible D gene TRBD1, 5 bases. This CDR3 contains 15 residues. V gave up 2 bases and J gave up 2 bases, with 10 bases separating them. CDR1 LNHDA and CDR2 SQIVND come from the germline V gene (reference sequence). The CDR3 here is CASSIKGTGNQPQHF. The CDR3 coding sequence is TGTGCCAGTAGTATAAAAGGGACGGGCAATCAGCCCCAGCATTTT.

The chain is built from TRBV28 and TRBJ2-7; D is ambiguous. The germline V gene encodes CDR1 MDHEN and CDR2 SYDVKM. The ends were cut back, 5 bases at V and 3 bases at J, with 5 bases in the middle. The CDR3 runs to 11 residues. The DNA for the CDR3 is TGTGCCAGCAGTGAACTCTACGAGCAGTACTTC. Translated: CASSELYEQYF.

In this sample, this clonotype turned up a few times. CDR3 sequence reads: CASTYALAYGYTF. The CDR3 DNA is TGTGCCAGCACCTACGCCTTGGCCTATGGCTACACCTTC. The chain has TRBV6-6 and TRBJ1-2; D remains ambiguous. V was cut by 7 bases and J by 4 bases, with 13 bases left in between. The CDR3 loop spans 13 amino acids. Germline lookup yields CDR1 MNHNY and CDR2 SVGAGI (reference sequence).

The sample holds a few counts of this clonotype. This rearrangement joins TRBV6-2 or TRBV6-3 to TRBJ2-2; 15 bases agree with TRBD2. The CDR3 runs 18 residues. Unmatched junction bases numbered 6, after V lost 2 bases and J lost 5 bases. CDR1 is MNHEY and CDR2 is SVGEGT in the germline V gene. CDR3 DNA: TGTGCCAGCAGTTACCCCAGCGGACTAGCGGGAGGGACCGGGGAGCTGTTTTTT. Protein sequence: CASSYPSGLAGGTGELFF.

This clonotype has just a few counts. In nucleotides, the CDR3 is TGTGCCAGCAGTAGCACAGATACGCAGTATTTT. This encodes CASSSTDTQYF. V usage is TRBV27 and J usage is TRBJ2-3; D is ambiguous. The CDR3 contains 11 residues. Trimming cost V 5 bases and J 0 bases, with 0 bases left between them. Germline V gene lookup returns CDR1 MNHEY and CDR2 SMNVEV (reference sequence).

This chain uses TRBV29-1 with TRBJ2-7; 7 positions match TRBD2. The CDR3 is 17 amino acids. J lost 2 bases, V lost 5 bases, and 18 bases had no gene match. Germline V gives CDR1 SQVTM, CDR2 ANQGSEA. CDR3 nucleotide sequence: TGCAGCGTTTCGGAATGGGGAGGGACCACTACCACCTACGAGCAGTACTTC. It codes for CSVSEWGGTTTTYEQYF.

The gene calls are TRBV27 and TRBJ2-7; unclear D gene. The CDR3 spans 14 residues. Germline CDR1 reads MNHEY; CDR2 reads SMNVEV (reference sequence). Between the trimmed V and J ends, which lost 3 bases and 0 bases, there was a span of 9 bases. CDR3 DNA sequence: TGTGCCAGCAGTTTCGGGCTTAGCTCCTACGAGCAGTACTTC. Amino acids: CASSFGLSSYEQYF.

This clonotype was seen more than once but under ten times. The J gene is TRBJ2-7, the V gene TRBV25-1; 10 bases align to TRBD1. Unmatched junction bases numbered 1, after V lost 5 bases and J lost 3 bases. Germline values: CDR1 MGHDK, CDR2 SYGVNS. The CDR3 contains 13 residues. CDR3 nucleotides: TGTGCCAGCAGTTGGACAGGGGGCTACGAGCAGTACTTC. It codes for CASSWTGGYEQYF.

The chain links TRBV5-1 to TRBJ2-3, with a possible D match to TRBD2 (6 bases). The V gene's germline CDR1 is SGHRS and CDR2 YFSETQ. V was trimmed by 1 base and J by 0 bases, leaving 12 bases between them. The CDR3 spans 16 residues. This CDR3 is CASSLLSGVSTDTQYF. The CDR3 nucleotides read TGCGCCAGCAGCTTGTTGTCGGGAGTGAGCACAGATACGCAGTATTTT.

The chain combines TRBV29-1 with TRBJ2-7; 14 bases are shared with TRBD2. Losses at the gene ends were 6 bases for V and 0 bases for J; bases not matched to a gene: 1. The CDR3 totals 14 residues. The V gene's germline CDR1 is SQVTM and CDR2 ANQGSEA. CDR3 sequence: CSVGTSGSSYEQYF. Written as DNA, the CDR3 is TGCAGCGTAGGGACTAGCGGGAGCTCCTACGAGCAGTACTTC.

This rearrangement joins TRBV27 to TRBJ1-2, with D maybe TRBD1 (6 bases). Germline assignment: CDR1 MNHEY and CDR2 SMNVEV (reference sequence). V was trimmed by 5 bases and J by 2 bases, leaving 12 bases between them. The CDR3 is 14 residues long. Here the CDR3 reads CASSPQGLNYGYTF. The CDR3 DNA is TGTGCCAGCAGTCCCCAGGGGCTGAACTATGGCTACACCTTC.